These 18 T cell receptor beta chains originate from one sample sequenced in a study of Ad26.COV2.S vaccination and SARS-CoV-2 variants (dated by TCRdb to the early 2020s). The library relied on the immunoSEQ multiplex PCR assay. Imported from immuneACCESS, the table was reduced by TCRdb to in-frame sequences with V and J called. These copies leave out some clones; in studies compared against another copy, an unresolved V gene accounts for under half, and the cause of the remainder is not known. A total of 200,000 to 250,000 clones appear in this sample, roughly 88% of them only once. 9.5% to 12% of the sample rests with the top ten. The treatment or condition label of this sample denotes: around 19 received Ad26.COV2.S at low or high dose, single or two shots; about 5 received placebo; per-sample allocation not given. Repertoires of vaccine and placebo recipients were sequenced from samples taken on day 63 after the first injection.

The sequencing used peripheral blood, collected in a trial of Ad26.COV2.S vaccine versus placebo. The origin of the receptors is a person between 18 and 60 years old who received the Ad26.COV2.S COVID-19 vaccine or a placebo.

The gene calls are TRBV9 and TRBJ2-1, with 8 bases lining up with TRBD2. CDR3 length: 17 residues. In germline, CDR1 is SGDLS, CDR2 YYNGEE. V shed 4 bases, J shed 3 bases, and the junction held 12 bases outside the gene matches. CDR3 residues: CASSSRSGTRDYNEQFF. The DNA for the CDR3 is TGTGCCAGCAGCTCGAGATCCGGGACTAGAGACTACAATGAGCAGTTCTTC.

DNA of the CDR3: TGTGCCACCAGCCGCAGAAGGAATCAGCCCCAGCATTTT. Translating gives CATSRRRNQPQHF. This rearrangement joins TRBV15 to TRBJ1-5; no firm D call. The CDR3 length is 13 residues. Trimming took off 5 bases at V and 4 bases at J, with 9 bases between the two ends. The V gene's germline CDR1 is LNHNV and CDR2 YYDKDF (reference sequence).

This chain uses TRBV4-1 with TRBJ1-1; TRBD1 matches at 7 bases. CDR3 length: 17 residues. Germline V gene data show CDR1 as MGHRA and CDR2 as YSYEKL. V lost 0 bases, J lost 1 base, and 8 bases stayed unmatched. CDR3 region: CASSQDSWQGENTEAFF. CDR3 in DNA: TGCGCCAGCAGCCAAGATTCGTGGCAGGGGGAGAACACTGAAGCTTTCTTT.

The chain links TRBV19 to TRBJ2-5; 7 bases fit TRBD1. J lost 4 bases, V lost 10 bases, and 9 bases had no gene match. The germline V gene encodes CDR1 LNHDA and CDR2 SQIVND (reference sequence). CDR3 length: 13 residues. The CDR3 nucleotides are TGTGCCAAAACGGACAGGATAGTAGAGACCCAGTACTTC. Encoded protein: CAKTDRIVETQYF.

V usage is TRBV27 and J usage is TRBJ1-3; no clear D gene. This CDR3 has 15 amino acids. Trimming left V 3 bases short and J 0 bases short, with 9 bases between. Germline V lookup: CDR1 MNHEY, CDR2 SMNVEV (reference sequence). The CDR3 spells CASSFNPASGNTIYF. CDR3 DNA sequence: TGTGCCAGCAGTTTTAACCCCGCCTCTGGAAACACCATATATTTT.

The rearrangement uses TRBV6-6 and TRBJ2-7, with 8 bases matching TRBD1. The V segment lost 5 bases and the J segment 2 bases; nucleotides outside the gene matches: 11. The CDR3 covers 16 residues. Germline V gives CDR1 MNHNY, CDR2 SVGAGI (reference sequence). The DNA of the CDR3 is TGTGCCAGCAGTCCCTCCCCGGGACAGGTGCCCTACGAGCAGTACTTC. Its protein product is CASSPSPGQVPYEQYF.

This clone came up once. Mismatch with germline at one junction end may stem from a read error. This chain connects TRBV4-2 to TRBJ2-7; TRBD1 or TRBD2 may be the D gene (5 bases each). There are 13 residues in the CDR3. Per the germline V gene, CDR1 is LGHNA and CDR2 is YNFKEQ. Here the CDR3 DNA reads TGTGCCAGCAGCCAAGAAGGAGGCGAGGGGCGATCCTTC. Translated, it gives CASSQEGGEGRSF.

The V and J genes are TRBV7-6 and TRBJ2-5; tentatively, D is TRBD1 (5 bases). This CDR3 has 16 amino acids. Germline V gene sequence: CDR1 SGHVS, CDR2 FNYEAQ. The ends were cut back, 0 bases at V and 0 bases at J, with 11 bases in the middle. The CDR3 is CASSLARVVYQETQYF. CDR3 bases: TGTGCCAGCAGCTTAGCCAGGGTCGTTTACCAAGAGACCCAGTACTTC. The full variable domain, in which reference TRBV7-6 and TRBJ2-5 provide the parts outside the CDR3, is GAGVSQSPRYKVTKRGQDVALRCDPISGHVSLYWYRQALGQGPEFLTYFNYEAQQDKSGLPNDRFSAERPEGSISTLTIQRTEQRDSAMYRCASSLARVVYQETQYFGPGTRLLVL.

The rearrangement joins TRBV6-5 to TRBJ1-6; 7 positions match TRBD1. Germline V gene lookup returns CDR1 MNHEY and CDR2 SVGAGI. The V segment lost 5 bases and the J segment 8 bases; nucleotides outside the gene matches: 9. The CDR3 is 15 amino acids. CDR3 region: CASSPTGDRYSPLHF. The DNA for the CDR3 is TGTGCCAGCAGTCCTACAGGGGACCGATATTCACCCCTCCACTTT.

V and J are TRBV5-1 and TRBJ2-7; 9 positions agree with TRBD1. From germline, CDR1 is SGHRS and CDR2 YFSETQ. With V trimmed by 5 bases and J by 5 bases, 17 bases remained unmatched. The CDR3 spans 17 residues. CDR3: CASSPGTGHPRRHEQYF. The CDR3 DNA follows: TGCGCCAGCAGTCCCGGGACAGGGCATCCTAGACGGCACGAGCAGTACTTC.

J is TRBJ2-7 and V is TRBV19, with 7 bases that match TRBD1. CDR1 and CDR2 (germline): LNHDA, SQIVND (reference sequence). The CDR3 consists of 19 residues. V shed 6 bases, J shed 12 bases, and the junction held 32 bases outside the gene matches. DNA of the CDR3: TGTGCCAGTAGCCCCAAGGGACAAACGATTAGCTACGAGCAGCCAGGGGGGTACTTC. Translated: CASSPKGQTISYEQPGGYF.

The chain recombines TRBV9 with TRBJ1-2; D possibly corresponds to TRBD1 (6 bases). This CDR3 is 15 amino acids long. Trimming removed 4 bases from V and 4 bases from J, with 17 bases in between. Germline loops: CDR1 SGDLS, CDR2 YYNGEE. In DNA form, the CDR3 reads TGTGCCAGCAGCTCAGGGTTCGGGGGCCGCTATGGCTACACCTTC. It yields the protein CASSSGFGGRYGYTF.

The chain carries TRBV30 and TRBJ2-3; 9 nucleotides line up with TRBD1. Looked up from germline, CDR1 is GTSNPN and CDR2 is SVGIG (reference sequence). The V and J ends lost 5 bases and 6 bases, in that order; junction bases with no gene match: 6. This CDR3 is 13 amino acids long. CDR3 sequence: CAWGTGQGDTQYF. The CDR3 DNA follows: TGTGCCTGGGGGACAGGGCAGGGGGATACGCAGTATTTT.

The V and J genes are TRBV7-3 and TRBJ1-2; TRBD1 matches 7 bases. This CDR3 has 17 residues. Germline CDR1 reads SGHTA; CDR2 reads FQGTGA. Germline trimming cut 2 bases from V and 8 bases from J; bases unmatched to any gene: 17. This CDR3 is CASSLSGGDRIGGGYTF. The CDR3 DNA reads TGTGCCAGCAGCTTATCAGGGGGGGACCGCATTGGAGGCGGCTACACCTTC.

The V gene is TRBV6-5, the J gene TRBJ1-6; D is undetermined. This CDR3 spans 13 amino acids. CDR1 is MNHEY, CDR2 SVGAGI, per germline. Trimming removed 8 bases from V and 7 bases from J, with 12 bases in between. The CDR3 DNA follows: TGTGCCAGCTACGGACGGTTGAATTCACCCCTCCACTTT. Translating it yields CASYGRLNSPLHF.

This clone was observed a handful of times. The rearrangement joins TRBV19 to TRBJ1-2; 9 nucleotides line up with TRBD1. Per germline, CDR1 LNHDA and CDR2 SQIVND (reference sequence). The junction had 9 bases not matched to a gene; V was cut back by 11 bases and J by 2 bases. This CDR3 has 14 residues. The CDR3 DNA reads TGTGCCGCAAGCCCTGGACAGGGGAACTATGGCTACACCTTC. It translates to CAASPGQGNYGYTF.

The chain combines TRBV29-1 with TRBJ2-7, with 10 bases fitting TRBD1. The CDR3 loop spans 16 amino acids. In germline, CDR1 is SQVTM, CDR2 ANQGSEA. The junction had 14 bases not matched to a gene; V was cut back by 4 bases and J by 5 bases. This CDR3 is CSVVGLRQGALHEQYF. CDR3 nucleotides: TGCAGCGTTGTGGGCCTAAGACAGGGGGCGCTTCACGAGCAGTACTTC.

The J gene is TRBJ2-1, the V gene TRBV7-3, with 13 bases lining up with TRBD2. Trimming at V came to 5 bases and at J to 5 bases, leaving 12 bases not matched to a gene. Germline CDR1 reads SGHTA; CDR2 reads FQGTGA. The CDR3 loop spans 18 amino acids. Written as DNA, the CDR3 is TGTGCCAGCAGCATGGGACTAGCGGGACTCATAGCCAACAATGAGCAGTTCTTC. Translating gives CASSMGLAGLIANNEQFF.